A single sample gave rise to the 4 T cell receptor beta chains below, sequenced in a study of vaccination and CD4 T cells after COVID-19. Time point here: late sampling 161 to 241 days after vaccination in three convalescent patients. The sample's treatment: approximately nine-day PBMC culture with coronavirus spike peptide pools or control peptides (ViraFEST assay). An Oncomine TCR Beta short-read assay was used to sequence the DNA from cultured CD4+ T cells. TCRdb re-called the PCR reads with MiXCR, one entry per CDR3 protein. The top ten hold approximately 5.3% of the sample, which has tens of thousands of distinct CDR3 sequences, about 40% seen once. No antigen has been identified for these receptors. This specimen consisted of CD4+ T cells from blood, cultured in vitro, obtained about 7 months after SARS-CoV-2 vaccination. The receptors derive from a human donor who had recovered from COVID-19.

In this sample, this clonotype turned up a few times. V gene TRBV7-2 combines with J gene TRBJ1-1; 12 positions match TRBD1. CDR1 and CDR2 (germline): SGHTA, FQGNSA. This CDR3 region has 15 residues. Trimming at V came to 6 bases and at J to 4 bases, leaving 6 bases not matched to a gene. The CDR3 reads CASRGTGGVGTEAFF. Here the CDR3 DNA reads TGTGCCAGCAGAGGGACAGGGGGCGTCGGCACTGAAGCTTTCTTT.

The chain uses TRBV27 and TRBJ2-2; D is unclear. Germline V CDR1 and CDR2: MNHEY, SMNVEV (reference sequence). V was pared by 1 base and J by 5 bases, with 8 bases between. This CDR3 has 14 amino acids. In nucleotides, the CDR3 is TGTGCCAGCAGTTTATACGGTGGAACCGGGGAGCTGTTTTTT. Protein: CASSLYGGTGELFF.

This clonotype occurred a few times. The gene calls are TRBV6-5 and TRBJ2-3; D remains ambiguous. The germline V gene has CDR1 MNHEY and CDR2 SVGAGI. The length of the CDR3 is 14 residues. V lost 0 bases to trimming and J lost 4 bases, with 8 bases between them. CDR3 sequence: CASSYSFTADTQYF. The CDR3 bases are TGTGCCAGCAGTTACTCGTTCACCGCAGATACGCAGTATTTT.

V gene TRBV29-1 combines with J gene TRBJ1-1; the D gene is possibly TRBD1 (5 bases). With 4 bases removed from V and 4 bases from J, the gap between germline ends came to 13 bases. Germline V gives CDR1 SQVTM, CDR2 ANQGSEA. The CDR3 extends over 13 amino acids. The CDR3 region is CSVGRGIGTEAFF. In nucleotides, the CDR3 is TGCAGCGTTGGACGGGGGATCGGCACTGAAGCTTTCTTT.